Shown below are 18 T cell receptor beta chains from a single sample sequenced in a study of molecular identifiers for immune sequencing clone quantification. TCRdb re-called the PCR reads with MiXCR, one entry per CDR3 protein. The profile shows more than 300,000 distinct CDR3 sequences, roughly 23% of them singletons. Sample: naive CD8+ T cells from blood, with Jurkat cell RNA spiked in. This sample's subset: FACS-sorted CD8+CD4-CCR7+CD45RA+ naive T cells. The receptors were gathered from a human donor in good health. Some libraries in this study had Jurkat cell RNA spiked in.

This clonotype showed up many times. The chain employs TRBV10-3 and TRBJ1-1, with TRBD1 matching 7 bases. The CDR3 is 14 amino acids. Germline CDR1 reads ENHRY; CDR2 reads SYGVKD. The V segment lost 3 bases and the J segment 4 bases; nucleotides outside the gene matches: 5. The CDR3 sequence: CAISEIQGSTEAFF. CDR3 nucleotide sequence: TGTGCCATCAGTGAAATACAGGGGTCCACTGAAGCTTTCTTT.

The rearrangement links TRBV24-1 to TRBJ2-2; possible D gene TRBD1, 5 bases. This CDR3 is built from 18 residues. The germline gives CDR1 KGHDR, CDR2 SFDVKD. The germline V and J ends were trimmed by 1 base and 5 bases, with 19 bases remaining between them. The CDR3 loop is CATSDFFGSHRNTGELFF. The CDR3 DNA reads TGTGCCACCAGTGATTTTTTTGGTTCTCACAGGAATACCGGGGAGCTGTTTTTT.

This clonotype was observed a single time. Mismatch with germline at one junction end may stem from a read error. DNA for the CDR3: TGTGCCTGCAGCCACCCTTATACCGGACTAGCGGGTTCCCACAATGAGCAGTTCTTC. Amino acids: CACSHPYTGLAGSHNEQFF. The chain recombines TRBV7-9 with TRBJ2-1, with 11 bases lining up with TRBD2. The CDR3 loop spans 19 amino acids. Germline loops: CDR1 SEHNR, CDR2 FQNEAQ (reference sequence).

A remark on this clonotype: This may stem from a read error, because a much larger clone lies one nucleotide away. The chain couples TRBV11-2 to TRBJ2-7; D unclear. Germline loops: CDR1 SGHAT, CDR2 FQNNGV. This CDR3 has 13 amino acids. CDR3 protein: CASSLYRPYELYF. CDR3 in DNA: TGTGCCAGCAGCTTATACCGGCCCTACGAGCTGTACTTC.

This clonotype came up many times. The V gene is TRBV7-9, the J gene TRBJ2-7, with TRBD1 as a possible D gene (6 bases). Germline V gene lookup returns CDR1 SEHNR and CDR2 FQNEAQ (reference sequence). The CDR3 contains 15 residues. Trimming removed 4 bases at V and 3 bases at J, with 16 bases between. CDR3 amino acids: CASSSGQTEGYEQYF. The CDR3, as DNA: TGTGCCAGCAGCTCCGGACAGACCGAGGGCTACGAGCAGTACTTC. Supplemented by reference TRBV7-9 and TRBJ2-7, the full variable domain reads DTGVSQNPRHKITKRGQNVTFRCDPISEHNRLYWYRQTLGQGPEFLTYFQNEAQLEKSRLLSDRFSAERPKGSFSTLEIQRTEQGDSAMYLCASSSGQTEGYEQYFGPGTRLTVT.

This clonotype was seen many times. The chain links TRBV2 to TRBJ2-5; 7 bases are a match to TRBD2. The length of the CDR3 is 14 residues. Germline V gene sequence: CDR1 SNHLY, CDR2 FYNNEI. After removal of 4 bases from V and 3 bases from J, the junction contained 5 bases not matched to a gene. Here the CDR3 reads CASSGLAAKETQYF. The CDR3 nucleotides read TGTGCCAGCAGTGGGCTAGCGGCTAAAGAGACCCAGTACTTC.

The V gene is TRBV11-2, the J gene TRBJ2-7; D possibly uses TRBD1 or TRBD2 (5 bases each). Germline values: CDR1 SGHAT, CDR2 FQNNGV. V was pared by 5 bases and J by 3 bases, with 14 bases between. This CDR3 has 14 amino acids. The DNA of the CDR3 is TGTGCCAGCAGCCTTTGGGACCGAGTCTACGAGCAGTACTTC. Translation: CASSLWDRVYEQYF.

J is TRBJ1-3 and V is TRBV14; no firm D call. Looked up from germline, CDR1 is SGHDN and CDR2 is FVKESK. The CDR3 has 18 amino acids. Trimming stripped 1 base from V and 0 bases from J, with 16 bases between. The CDR3 bases are TGTGCCAGCAGCCAAGCCGCCGGGGTTTGGAGCTCTGGAAACACCATATATTTT. This encodes CASSQAAGVWSSGNTIYF.

This clonotype was detected ten times or more. The chain uses TRBV7-2 and TRBJ2-7, with 10 bases fitting TRBD1. V shed 2 bases, J shed 5 bases, and the junction held 6 bases outside the gene matches. The CDR3 sequence is 15 residues long. Germline CDR1 SGHTA, CDR2 FQGNSA. CDR3 DNA: TGTGCCAGCAGCTTACTGGTGACAGGGGGCGACGAGCAGTACTTC. This codes for CASSLLVTGGDEQYF.

This clonotype was seen a single time. The chain joins TRBV27 to TRBJ1-1; 7 bases fit TRBD1. There are 17 residues in the CDR3. J lost 10 bases, V lost 4 bases, and 21 bases had no gene match. Germline CDR1 MNHEY, CDR2 SMNVEV (reference sequence). The chain's CDR3 is CASSSSRLGRGVSGAFF. Here the CDR3 DNA reads TGTGCCAGCAGTTCAAGCCGTCTCGGCAGGGGGGTGTCTGGAGCTTTCTTT.

This clonotype was detected many times. This rearrangement joins TRBV12-3 or TRBV12-4 to TRBJ2-7; tentatively, D is TRBD1 (6 bases). The CDR3 sequence is 14 residues long. Trimming stripped 5 bases from V and 5 bases from J, with 16 bases between. CDR3 residues: CASSAPTGLNEQYF. CDR3 DNA: TGTGCCAGCAGTGCCCCCACAGGGTTGAACGAGCAGTACTTC.

This clonotype was detected ten times or more. The J gene is TRBJ2-3, the V gene TRBV20-1, with 8 positions matching TRBD2. The germline V gene has CDR1 DFQATT and CDR2 SNEGSKA (reference sequence). Trimming removed 1 base from V and 2 bases from J; junction bases left unmatched: 5. CDR3 length: 15 amino acids. The CDR3 DNA sequence: TGCAGTGCTAGAGTTGCTAGCGGGTACACAGATACGCAGTATTTT. Encoded protein: CSARVASGYTDTQYF.

This clonotype was seen a few times. At one end the junction does not follow the germline gene, possibly because of a read error. This chain links TRBV20-1 with TRBJ2-7; TRBD2 is a possible D gene (5 bases). Germline CDR1 DFQATT, CDR2 SNEGSKA (reference sequence). The CDR3 is 13 residues long. CDR3 residues: CGARVPGSHEQYF. CDR3 DNA sequence: TGCGGTGCTAGAGTGCCGGGATCCCACGAGCAGTACTTC.

Worth noting for this clonotype: Given a much more abundant clone one base away, this may be a read error. The chain carries TRBV24-1 and TRBJ2-3; weak D call: TRBD2 (6 bases). Germline loops: CDR1 KGHDR, CDR2 SFDVKD. The ends were cut back, 8 bases at V and 2 bases at J, with 19 bases in the middle. This CDR3 contains 16 residues. This CDR3 is CATNPGERGITDTQYF. The CDR3, as DNA: TGTGCCACCAATCCGGGGGAGCGAGGGATCACAGATACGCAGTATTTT.

In its sample, this clonotype was seen many times. The CDR3 bases are TGTGCCAGCAGCCACAGACAGGGGGCTGGGACCGGGGAGCTGTTTTTT. Its protein product is CASSHRQGAGTGELFF. The genes are TRBV9 and TRBJ2-2; TRBD1 matches 10 bases. The CDR3 loop spans 16 amino acids. CDR1 and CDR2 (germline): SGDLS, YYNGEE. V trimming: 4 bases; J trimming: 5 bases; junction bases outside the gene matches: 8.

This chain uses TRBV12-5 with TRBJ1-1, with D unresolved. The CDR3 length is 13 residues. Germline V lookup: CDR1 LGHNT, CDR2 FRNRAP. V was trimmed by 5 bases and J by 10 bases, leaving 17 bases between them. The CDR3 DNA follows: TGTGCTAGTGGTCCGGACGCACTGGCTGGAGCTTTCTTT. Its translation is CASGPDALAGAFF.

Only a few counts were recorded for this clonotype. A much larger clone sits a single nucleotide away, making a read error possible. The conserved closing phenylalanine or tryptophan is absent in this CDR3, likely reflecting a read error. The chain carries TRBV7-8 and TRBJ2-5; TRBD2 matches at 11 bases. Germline V gives CDR1 SGHVS, CDR2 FQNEAQ. The ends lost 3 bases at V and 6 bases at J; junction bases unmatched: 9. The CDR3 extends over 16 amino acids. The CDR3 spells CASSFSGGAWGKTQYL. CDR3 nucleotide sequence: TGTGCCAGCAGCTTTAGCGGGGGGGCCTGGGGGAAGACCCAGTACCTC.

This clonotype was recorded many times. The rearrangement links TRBV27 to TRBJ2-7; a weak D match, TRBD2 (6 bases). Between the trimmed V and J ends, which lost 7 bases and 1 base, there was a span of 8 bases. Per germline, CDR1 MNHEY and CDR2 SMNVEV (reference sequence). The CDR3 consists of 12 residues. CDR3 bases: TGTGCCAGCATGGAGGGGTCCTACGAGCAGTACTTC. Its protein is CASMEGSYEQYF.